A selection of T cell receptor beta chains follows, all from one sample in a study of vaccination and CD4 T cells after COVID-19. Their cognate antigens are unknown. A single record per CDR3 protein comes from TCRdb applying MiXCR to the PCR reads. The sample records over 11,000 distinct CDR3 sequences, around 21% being singletons. Sequencing was done on a sample of cultured CD4+ T cells from blood. The receptors were gathered from a human donor with COVID-19. CDR3s include the opening cysteine and the closing phenylalanine or tryptophan. Each record gives: clone size, V gene, J gene, D gene, CDR3 protein, CDR3 DNA. The D gene is left open where the match is weak. Where a row states a size, it is once, few, many or the class of an expanded clone; other rows omit it.

few	TRBV6-4	TRBJ1-2	NA	CASSTREGNYGYTF	TGTGCCAGCAGCACAAGGGAGGGTAACTATGGCTACACCTTC
NA	TRBV5-1	TRBJ2-3	NA	CASSLGLASDTQYF	TGCGCCAGCAGCTTGGGGCTAGCCTCAGATACGCAGTATTTT
few	TRBV19	TRBJ1-5	NA	CASSIRVNQPQHF	TGTGCCAGTAGTATCAGGGTCAATCAGCCCCAGCATTTT
few	TRBV24-1	TRBJ2-7	TRBD1	CATSDSTGDSYEQYF	TGTGCCACCAGTGATTCGACAGGGGACTCCTACGAGCAGTACTTC
few	TRBV7-6	TRBJ2-1	NA	CASSLGGGAYNEQFF	TGTGCCAGCAGCTTAGGAGGGGGTGCCTACAATGAGCAGTTCTTC
NA	TRBV6-2/TRBV6-3	TRBJ2-3	TRBD2	CASSSGTSGGTDTQYF	TGTGCCAGCAGTTCCGGGACTAGCGGGGGAACAGATACGCAGTATTTT
NA	TRBV14	TRBJ2-3	TRBD2	CASSHTSGGTDTQYF	TGTGCCAGCAGCCACACTAGCGGGGGTACAGATACGCAGTATTTT
NA	TRBV7-2	TRBJ1-6	TRBD1	CASSPPRSRGLSPLHF	TGTGCCAGCAGCCCCCCTCGGAGCAGGGGGCTATCACCCCTCCACTTT
few	TRBV27	TRBJ2-7	TRBD2	CASTGRGDYEQYF	TGTGCCAGCACTGGACGGGGGGACTACGAGCAGTACTTC
NA	TRBV20-1	TRBJ2-7	TRBD1	CSARDTGAVFGQYF	TGCAGTGCTAGAGATACAGGGGCGGTATTTGGGCAGTACTTC
NA	TRBV10-2	TRBJ1-1	NA	CASKGGGYGTEAFF	TGCGCCAGCAAAGGGGGGGGGTACGGCACTGAAGCTTTCTTT
NA	TRBV12-3/TRBV12-4	TRBJ2-7	TRBD1	CACRTGRYEQYF	TGTGCCTGCCGGACAGGGAGGTACGAGCAGTACTTC
NA	TRBV28	TRBJ1-3	NA	CASSSRATGNTIYF	TGTGCCAGCAGTTCCCGGGCCACTGGAAACACCATATATTTT
few	TRBV6-1	TRBJ1-4	TRBD1	CASSQTDRARTNEKLFF	TGTGCCAGCAGCCAGACCGACAGGGCCAGAACTAATGAAAAACTGTTTTTT
NA	TRBV7-8	TRBJ2-2	TRBD1	CASSANTGDTGELFF	TGTGCCAGCAGCGCAAACACAGGGGACACCGGGGAGCTGTTTTTT
NA	TRBV7-6	TRBJ2-5	TRBD2	CASSLGLLAGGPKETQYF	TGTGCCAGCAGCTTAGGGCTACTAGCGGGGGGGCCTAAGGAGACCCAGTACTTC
NA	TRBV27	TRBJ2-1	NA	CASSLKQAYNEQFF	TGTGCCAGCAGTTTAAAACAGGCCTACAATGAGCAGTTCTTC